Many counts were recorded for the clone carrying this T cell receptor beta chain. No antigen is known for it. Each gene name is a mouse one. Read coverage stops 4 residues before the CDR3 terminus; the germline J gene supplies the remainder. This specimen belongs to a study of CD8+ T cells in alopecia areata. As for the study in general: Each recipient was a roughly 6-11-week-old female C3H/HeJ mouse given skin from a 6-12-month-old C3H/HeJ donor with spontaneous alopecia.

Study-level points and caveats: In scalp samples, resident alphabeta T cells of normal skin are also sequenced. Compared with normal scalp, lesional scalp had higher clonality and more expanded CD8+ clones. Patients shared TCRs less clearly than mice did, possibly owing to HLA.

Extracted from the samples, RNA was reverse transcribed into cDNA to serve as the sequencing template. The repertoire was sequenced with immunoSEQ multiplex PCR; TCRdb's copy has only in-frame clones and lacks some. This sample comprises approximately 110,000 clones, none seen once only. V gave up 0 bases and J gave up 3 bases, with 8 bases separating them. CDR3 length equals 14 residues. Germline V lookup: CDR1 NNHDY, CDR2 SYVADS. Sequenced: lesional skin. V usage is TRBV13-3 and J usage is TRBJ2-5; D ambiguous. This TCR was recovered from a C3H/HeJ mouse with alopecia areata. Strain haplotype at MHC: H2-k. The CDR3 DNA, read in part, is TGTGCCAGCAGTGATGCAGGTCAGCAAGAC. It translates to CASSDAGQQD. Given in full, the CDR3 is CASSDAGQQDTQYF.